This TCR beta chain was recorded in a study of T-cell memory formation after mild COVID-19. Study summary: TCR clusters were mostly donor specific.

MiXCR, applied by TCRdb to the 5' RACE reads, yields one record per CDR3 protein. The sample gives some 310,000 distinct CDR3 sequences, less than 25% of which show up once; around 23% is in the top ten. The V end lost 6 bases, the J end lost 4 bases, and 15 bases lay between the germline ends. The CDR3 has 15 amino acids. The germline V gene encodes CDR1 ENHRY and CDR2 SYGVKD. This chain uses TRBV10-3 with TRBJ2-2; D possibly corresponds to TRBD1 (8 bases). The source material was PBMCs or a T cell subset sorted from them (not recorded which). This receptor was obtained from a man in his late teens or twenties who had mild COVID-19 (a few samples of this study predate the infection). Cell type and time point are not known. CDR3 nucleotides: TGTGCCATCAGGCGGACAGGGAGGGTCACCGGGGAGCTGTTTTTT. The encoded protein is CAIRRTGRVTGELFF.